This T cell receptor beta chain was captured by sequencing in a study of cytomegalovirus exposure and HLA in healthy donors. Vbeta (60) and Jbeta (13) primers were used in the PCR. The data were produced by immunoSEQ multiplex PCR, yet TCRdb's version contains in-frame clones alone and is incomplete. The repertoire consists of roughly 140,000 clones, with about 80% occurring once and the leading ten covering about 5.6%. CDR3 length: 13 residues. V was trimmed by 4 bases and J by 15 bases, leaving 20 bases between them. CDR1 is SGHTS, CDR2 YDEGEE, per germline. The specimen sequenced was PBMCs. The V and J genes are TRBV5-8 and TRBJ1-3; a possible D gene is TRBD1 (5 bases). The sequence came from a young man in good health and CMV-seropositive. CDR3 DNA sequence: TGTGCCAGCAGCCGTAACCTCGTGGGGAGGGGATATTTT. Protein product: CASSRNLVGRGYF.